Below, 32 T cell receptor beta chains from the same sample are listed, as sequenced in a study of cytomegalovirus exposure and HLA in healthy donors. PCR employed 60 Vbeta and 13 Jbeta primers. Profiled with immunoSEQ multiplex PCR; TCRdb holds only in-frame clones, not every one. The sample holds approximately 150,000 clones, approximately 78% seen once. Sequenced: PBMCs. All receptors come from a human donor in good health.

The CDR3 sequence is CASSDSGDSGAFF. CDR3 in DNA: TGTGCCAGCAGTGACTCCGGGGACAGCGGAGCTTTCTTT. The chain joins TRBV6-4 to TRBJ1-1, with 7 bases lining up with TRBD1. J gave up 10 bases and V 0 bases, and 5 bases lay outside the gene matches. The CDR3 is 13 residues long. CDR1 and CDR2 (germline): MRHNA, SNTAGT.

This clone was seen a handful of times. The chain has TRBV2 and TRBJ1-5; D may be TRBD1 (5 bases). The CDR3 consists of 17 residues. The germline V gene has CDR1 SNHLY and CDR2 FYNNEI. The V end was cut by 4 bases, the J end by 1 base, with 17 bases between. The CDR3: CASSVTREGASNQPQHF. The CDR3 region has the DNA TGTGCCAGCAGTGTAACGCGGGAAGGGGCAAGCAATCAGCCCCAGCATTTT.

The chain recombines TRBV18 with TRBJ2-7, with D possibly being TRBD1 (5 bases). The CDR3 covers 16 residues. The V gene's germline CDR1 is KGHSH and CDR2 LQKENI. Trimming pared 5 bases from V and 7 bases from J, leaving 24 bases between. The CDR3 coding sequence is TGTGCCAGCTCATCGACGGACGGACATTTTAGTCGTGAGCAGTACTTC. This gives the protein CASSSTDGHFSREQYF.

This chain joins TRBV7-9 and TRBJ1-5; D not certain. The CDR3 spans 12 residues. With 2 bases removed from V and 7 bases from J, the gap between germline ends came to 6 bases. Per the germline V gene, CDR1 is SEHNR and CDR2 is FQNEAQ (reference sequence). The CDR3 here is CASSLNSQPQHF. The DNA of the CDR3 is TGTGCCAGCAGCTTAAATTCGCAGCCCCAGCATTTT.

In this sample, this clone turned up once. The chain carries TRBV2 and TRBJ2-7; D possibly corresponds to TRBD1 (6 bases). V lost 0 bases and J lost 3, with 12 bases in between. This CDR3 comprises 15 residues. CDR1 SNHLY and CDR2 FYNNEI come from the germline V gene. CDR3 region: CASSEALRGSYEQYF. Written as DNA, the CDR3 is TGTGCCAGCAGTGAAGCGCTTAGGGGGAGCTACGAGCAGTACTTC. The complete variable domain, with remaining parts taken from reference TRBV2 and TRBJ2-7, reads EPEVTQTPSHQVTQMGQEVILRCVPISNHLYFYWYRQILGQKVEFLVSFYNNEISEKSEIFDDQFSVERPDGSNFTLKIRSTKLEDSAMYFCASSEALRGSYEQYFGPGTRLTVT.

This clone turned up a few times. This chain links TRBV5-1 with TRBJ1-4; D is uncertain. The CDR3 is 14 amino acids. Germline CDR1 SGHRS, CDR2 YFSETQ. Trimming stripped 0 bases from V and 0 bases from J, with 3 bases between. CDR3 protein: CASSLDTTNEKLFF. The CDR3 bases are TGCGCCAGCAGCTTGGATACAACTAATGAAAAACTGTTTTTT.

The rearrangement joins TRBV19 to TRBJ2-3; TRBD2 agrees at 10 bases. The CDR3 is 15 amino acids. Germline CDR1 reads LNHDA; CDR2 reads SQIVND (reference sequence). With 7 bases clipped from V and 0 bases from J, the junction kept 4 bases outside the gene matches. CDR3 nucleotides: TGTGCCAGTACTAGCGGGGGCACTAGCACAGATACGCAGTATTTT. Translating gives CASTSGGTSTDTQYF.

The chain combines TRBV9 with TRBJ2-3; D remains unclear. The CDR3 sequence is 15 residues long. Germline V gene lookup returns CDR1 SGDLS and CDR2 YYNGEE. V was shortened by 3 bases and J by 1 base, with 12 bases between the two germline ends. CDR3 protein: CASSAGSRGTDTQYF. CDR3 nucleotide sequence: TGTGCCAGCAGCGCCGGTAGTCGGGGCACAGATACGCAGTATTTT.

CDR3 nucleotide sequence: TGCGCCAGCAGCTTGGCCGCGGGGGCCGGTAGCACAGATACGCAGTATTTT. It encodes CASSLAAGAGSTDTQYF. This chain connects TRBV5-1 to TRBJ2-3; possible D gene TRBD2, 7 bases. V lost 0 bases and J 0 bases, leaving 14 bases between the germline ends. The CDR3 totals 17 residues. The germline CDR1 and CDR2 sequences are SGHRS and YFSETQ.

V is TRBV25-1 and J is TRBJ2-3; possibly TRBD2 for D (5 bases). The CDR3 is 14 residues long. The V and J ends lost 0 bases and 2 bases respectively, with 6 bases between them. The germline V gene has CDR1 MGHDK and CDR2 SYGVNS. The CDR3 here is CASSEYGDTDTQYF. DNA for the CDR3: TGTGCCAGCAGTGAATACGGGGACACAGATACGCAGTATTTT.

The DNA of the CDR3 is TGTGCCTGGGAGTGGTCGTACGAGCAGTACTTC. This sequence encodes CAWEWSYEQYF. The chain couples TRBV30 to TRBJ2-7; D remains ambiguous. CDR1 and CDR2 from the germline V gene are GTSNPN and SVGIG (reference sequence). The CDR3 contains 11 residues. Trimming took 5 bases from V and 4 from J, leaving 9 bases between them.

The chain recombines TRBV2 with TRBJ2-4; 7 nucleotides match TRBD1. Germline V gives CDR1 SNHLY, CDR2 FYNNEI. With 7 bases clipped from V and 5 bases from J, the junction kept 8 bases outside the gene matches. The CDR3 loop spans 14 amino acids. The CDR3 DNA reads TGTGCCAGCATGGGGGACAGCCCCGAAAACATTCAGTACTTC. Translation: CASMGDSPENIQYF.

The V call is TRBV4-1, the J call TRBJ1-1, with no clear D. CDR1 is MGHRA, CDR2 YSYEKL, per germline. This CDR3 contains 15 residues. V was cut by 0 bases and J by 1 base, with 9 bases left in between. The CDR3 bases are TGCGCCAGCAGCCAAGACCAACAGCCGAACACTGAAGCTTTCTTT. It yields the protein CASSQDQQPNTEAFF.

V usage is TRBV7-2 and J usage is TRBJ2-2, with 9 bases that match TRBD1. The CDR3 spans 14 residues. Germline CDR1 SGHTA, CDR2 FQGNSA. Unmatched junction bases numbered 4, after V lost 4 bases and J lost 7 bases. CDR3 sequence: CASSSGQGFGELFF. CDR3 coding DNA: TGTGCCAGCAGCTCCGGACAGGGGTTCGGGGAGCTGTTTTTT.

This clone appeared a few times. CDR3 sequence (DNA): TGTGCCAGCAGTTCTCCAGGGGGCAGCGAGCAGTACTTC. Translated: CASSSPGGSEQYF. The genes are TRBV6-5 and TRBJ2-7; 8 positions agree with TRBD1. This CDR3 is 13 amino acids long. V lost 4 bases and J lost 6; bases outside the gene matches: 5. CDR1 is MNHEY, CDR2 SVGAGI, per germline.

This clone was counted a few times. The chain has TRBV6-5 and TRBJ1-4; 7 bases fit TRBD1. CDR1 is MNHEY, CDR2 SVGAGI, per germline. V shed 7 bases and J 8 bases; nucleotides not matched to a gene: 4. The CDR3 runs to 12 residues. The CDR3 reads CASTETGEKLFF. CDR3 DNA sequence: TGTGCCAGCACAGAGACAGGGGAAAAACTGTTTTTT.

The J gene is TRBJ2-3, the V gene TRBV18; TRBD1 agrees at 8 bases. The CDR3 consists of 15 residues. CDR1 KGHSH and CDR2 LQKENI come from the germline V gene. Trimming removed 4 bases from V and 2 bases from J; junction bases left unmatched: 5. The CDR3 spells CASSLGTGTTDTQYF. The CDR3 region has the DNA TGTGCCAGCTCACTCGGGACAGGAACCACAGATACGCAGTATTTT.

The rearrangement links TRBV11-2 to TRBJ2-2; 7 nucleotides match TRBD1. Trimming cost V 2 bases and J 3 bases; bases outside gene matches: 3. The CDR3 loop spans 15 amino acids. Germline V gene data show CDR1 as SGHAT and CDR2 as FQNNGV. The CDR3 spells CASSLRDSYTGELFF. In DNA, the CDR3 is TGTGCCAGCAGCTTAAGGGACAGCTACACCGGGGAGCTGTTTTTT.

There are a few counts of this clone. The J gene is TRBJ1-1, the V gene TRBV19; D unclear. V was pared by 6 bases and J by 0 bases, with 11 bases between. The CDR3 loop spans 14 amino acids. Germline assignment: CDR1 LNHDA and CDR2 SQIVND (reference sequence). The CDR3 loop is CASRRVGVNTEAFF. DNA of the CDR3: TGTGCCAGTAGGAGGGTCGGGGTGAACACTGAAGCTTTCTTT. The whole variable domain, filled in from reference TRBV19 and TRBJ1-1, reads DGGITQSPKYLFRKEGQNVTLSCEQNLNHDAMYWYRQDPGQGLRLIYYSQIVNDFQKGDIAEGYSVSREKKESFPLTVTSAQKNPTAFYLCASRRVGVNTEAFFGQGTRLTVV.

The chain is built from TRBV19 and TRBJ1-5; D is uncertain. Germline loops: CDR1 LNHDA, CDR2 SQIVND (reference sequence). V lost 0 bases to trimming and J lost 0 bases, with 12 bases between them. This CDR3 is built from 17 residues. DNA of the CDR3: TGTGCCAGTAGTATAGACAGGAACACCTATAGCAATCAGCCCCAGCATTTT. It specifies CASSIDRNTYSNQPQHF.

The chain has TRBV10-3 and TRBJ2-7; a weak D match, TRBD1 (5 bases). The germline V gene encodes CDR1 ENHRY and CDR2 SYGVKD. V shed 6 bases and J shed 2 bases, with 14 bases lying between them. CDR3 length equals 14 residues. CDR3 DNA: TGTGCCATCAGGGATGGGGCAGGGCCCTACGAGCAGTACTTC. It translates to CAIRDGAGPYEQYF.

The V and J genes are TRBV7-2 and TRBJ2-3, with TRBD2 matching 9 bases. With V trimmed by 2 bases and J by 2 bases, 5 bases remained unmatched. This CDR3 has 16 residues. Germline V CDR1 and CDR2: SGHTA, FQGNSA. The chain's CDR3 is CASSLKLAGNTDTQYF. The CDR3 DNA reads as TGTGCCAGCAGCTTAAAGCTAGCGGGGAACACAGATACGCAGTATTTT. Full variable domain (rest looked up from reference TRBV7-2 and TRBJ2-3): GAGVSQSPSNKVTEKGKDVELRCDPISGHTALYWYRQSLGQGLEFLIYFQGNSAPDKSGLPSDRFSAERTGGSVSTLTIQRTQQEDSAVYLCASSLKLAGNTDTQYFGPGTRLTVL.

As regards this clone: This same CDR3 is encoded by further DNA sequences in the sample. V is TRBV19 and J is TRBJ1-5; 8 positions agree with TRBD1. CDR1 is LNHDA and CDR2 is SQIVND in the germline V gene (reference sequence). The ends lost 2 bases at V and 0 bases at J; junction bases unmatched: 0. The length of the CDR3 is 15 residues. The CDR3: CASSITGGSNQPQHF. The CDR3 coding sequence is TGTGCCAGTAGTATAACAGGGGGTAGCAATCAGCCCCAGCATTTT. The variable domain in full, with the rest retrieved from reference TRBV19 and TRBJ1-5, is DGGITQSPKYLFRKEGQNVTLSCEQNLNHDAMYWYRQDPGQGLRLIYYSQIVNDFQKGDIAEGYSVSREKKESFPLTVTSAQKNPTAFYLCASSITGGSNQPQHFGDGTRLSIL.

A few counts support this clone. The J gene is TRBJ2-7, the V gene TRBV29-1, with TRBD2 matching 9 bases. CDR1 SQVTM and CDR2 ANQGSEA come from the germline V gene. The CDR3 runs to 13 residues. V was clipped by 7 bases and J by 2 bases; unmatched bases: 6. CDR3 sequence reads: CSGSGGSTYEQYF. The CDR3 nucleotides are TGCAGCGGCAGCGGGGGGTCCACCTACGAGCAGTACTTC.

The chain combines TRBV7-3 with TRBJ1-1, with 8 bases aligning to TRBD1. This CDR3 has 15 residues. V dropped 5 bases and J dropped 0; count of bases not matched to a gene: 5. Germline V gene sequence: CDR1 SGHTA, CDR2 FQGTGA. The CDR3 nucleotides read TGTGCCAGCAGCCGCGGACAGGGAATGAACACTGAAGCTTTCTTT. It encodes CASSRGQGMNTEAFF. Together with reference TRBV7-3 and TRBJ1-1, the CDR3 gives the full variable domain: GAGVSQTPSNKVTEKGKYVELRCDPISGHTALYWYRQSLGQGPEFLIYFQGTGAADDSGLPNDRFFAVRPEGSVSTLKIQRTERGDSAVYLCASSRGQGMNTEAFFGQGTRLTVV.

The chain employs TRBV5-1 and TRBJ2-5, with 11 nucleotides matching TRBD2. V trimming: 0 bases; J trimming: 0 bases; junction bases outside the gene matches: 1. The germline V gene encodes CDR1 SGHRS and CDR2 YFSETQ. The CDR3 consists of 16 residues. CDR3 in DNA: TGCGCCAGCAGCTTGGGACTAGCGGGAAACCAAGAGACCCAGTACTTC. This sequence encodes CASSLGLAGNQETQYF.

The chain recombines TRBV7-8 with TRBJ1-5; the D gene is possibly TRBD1 (6 bases). CDR1 is SGHVS and CDR2 is FQNEAQ in the germline V gene. The length of the CDR3 is 13 residues. Trimming took 2 bases from V and 7 from J, leaving 9 bases between them. The CDR3 coding sequence is TGTGCCAGCAGCTTATCGCAGGGGCAGCCCCAGCATTTT. This gives the protein CASSLSQGQPQHF.

This clone was seen a handful of times. The rearrangement uses TRBV27 and TRBJ2-7, with 7 bases identical to TRBD2. Unmatched junction bases numbered 7, after V lost 0 bases and J lost 2 bases. Looked up from germline, CDR1 is MNHEY and CDR2 is SMNVEV (reference sequence). CDR3 length: 16 amino acids. This chain's CDR3 is CASSLSGGEGPYEQYF. The CDR3 DNA follows: TGTGCCAGCAGTTTATCGGGGGGGGAAGGCCCCTACGAGCAGTACTTC.

This clone was detected only once. The V call is TRBV10-3, the J call TRBJ1-3, with D maybe TRBD1 (6 bases). V was trimmed by 6 bases and J by 1 base, leaving 16 bases between them. Germline loops: CDR1 ENHRY, CDR2 SYGVKD. This CDR3 comprises 16 residues. The DNA of the CDR3 is TGTGCCATCAGCGCCAGAGTAGGGGGATCTGGAAACACCATATATTTT. It is translated as CAISARVGGSGNTIYF.

This sequence joins TRBV5-1 and TRBJ2-1; no definite D call. The germline V gene encodes CDR1 SGHRS and CDR2 YFSETQ. V gave up 1 base and J gave up 0 bases, with 11 bases separating them. The CDR3 has 16 amino acids. This chain's CDR3 is CASSLLGGSSYNEQFF. The CDR3 coding sequence is TGCGCCAGCAGCTTGCTTGGCGGTAGCTCCTACAATGAGCAGTTCTTC.

V gene TRBV6-5 combines with J gene TRBJ2-7; a weak D match, TRBD2 (5 bases). Germline values: CDR1 MNHEY, CDR2 SVGAGI. The V gene lost 1 base and the J gene lost 3 bases, with 13 bases spanning the gap. This CDR3 has 15 amino acids. The CDR3: CASSYYGVEGYEQYF. The DNA of the CDR3 is TGTGCCAGCAGTTACTACGGGGTAGAGGGCTACGAGCAGTACTTC.

The gene calls are TRBV6-6 and TRBJ2-1, with a tentative D call TRBD1 (6 bases). Trimming stripped 6 bases from V and 5 bases from J, with 17 bases between. CDR3 length equals 15 residues. The germline gives CDR1 MNHNY, CDR2 SVGAGI (reference sequence). The CDR3 DNA follows: TGTGCCAGCAGCAACATAGGACAGACAAACAATGAGCAGTTCTTC. This encodes CASSNIGQTNNEQFF.